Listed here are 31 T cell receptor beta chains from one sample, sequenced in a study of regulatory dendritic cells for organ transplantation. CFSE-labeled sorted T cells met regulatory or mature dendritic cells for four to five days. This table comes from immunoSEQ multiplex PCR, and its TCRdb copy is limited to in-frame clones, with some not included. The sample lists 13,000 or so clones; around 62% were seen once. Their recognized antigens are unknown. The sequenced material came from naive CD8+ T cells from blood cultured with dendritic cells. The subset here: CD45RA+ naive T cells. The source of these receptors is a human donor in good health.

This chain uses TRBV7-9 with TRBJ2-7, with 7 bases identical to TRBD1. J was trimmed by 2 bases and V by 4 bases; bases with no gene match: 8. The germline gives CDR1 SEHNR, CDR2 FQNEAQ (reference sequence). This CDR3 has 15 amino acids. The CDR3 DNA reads TGTGCCAGCAGCTATAGTTGGGACAGAACCTACGAGCAGTACTTC. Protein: CASSYSWDRTYEQYF. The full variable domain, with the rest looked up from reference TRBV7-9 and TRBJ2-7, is DTGVSQNPRHKITKRGQNVTFRCDPISEHNRLYWYRQTLGQGPEFLTYFQNEAQLEKSRLLSDRFSAERPKGSFSTLEIQRTEQGDSAMYLCASSYSWDRTYEQYFGPGTRLTVT.

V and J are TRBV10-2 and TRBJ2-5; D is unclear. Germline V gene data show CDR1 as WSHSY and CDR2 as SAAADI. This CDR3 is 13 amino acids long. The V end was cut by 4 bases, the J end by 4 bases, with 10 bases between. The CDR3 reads CASSVGRRETQYF. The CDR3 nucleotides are TGCGCCAGCAGTGTTGGCAGGCGAGAGACCCAGTACTTC.

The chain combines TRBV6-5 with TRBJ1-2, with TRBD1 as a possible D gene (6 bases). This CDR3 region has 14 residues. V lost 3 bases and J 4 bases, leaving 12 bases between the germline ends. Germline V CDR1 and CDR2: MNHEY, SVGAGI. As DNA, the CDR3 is TGTGCCAGCAGTTATTCAACAGGGCTCTATGGCTACACCTTC. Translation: CASSYSTGLYGYTF.

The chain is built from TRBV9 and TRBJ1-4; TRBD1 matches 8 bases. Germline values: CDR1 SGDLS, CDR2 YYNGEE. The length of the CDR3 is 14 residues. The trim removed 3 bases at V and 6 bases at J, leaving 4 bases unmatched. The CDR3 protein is CASSAGGAYEKLFF. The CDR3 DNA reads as TGTGCCAGCAGCGCAGGGGGCGCTTATGAAAAACTGTTTTTT.

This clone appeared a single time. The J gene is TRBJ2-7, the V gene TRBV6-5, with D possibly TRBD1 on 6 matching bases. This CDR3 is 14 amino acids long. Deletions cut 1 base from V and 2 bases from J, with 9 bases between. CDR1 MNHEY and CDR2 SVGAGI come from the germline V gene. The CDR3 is CASSYLGAAYEQYF. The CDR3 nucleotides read TGTGCCAGCAGTTACTTGGGGGCCGCCTACGAGCAGTACTTC.

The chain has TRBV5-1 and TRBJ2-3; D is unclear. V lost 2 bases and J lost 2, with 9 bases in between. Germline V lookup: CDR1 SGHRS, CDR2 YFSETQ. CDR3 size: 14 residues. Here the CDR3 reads CASSFSALTDTQYF. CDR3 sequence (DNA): TGCGCCAGCAGCTTCAGCGCCCTCACAGATACGCAGTATTTT. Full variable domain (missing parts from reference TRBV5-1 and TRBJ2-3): KAGVTQTPRYLIKTRGQQVTLSCSPISGHRSVSWYQQTPGQGLQFLFEYFSETQRNKGNFPGRFSGRQFSNSRSEMNVSTLELGDSALYLCASSFSALTDTQYFGPGTRLTVL.

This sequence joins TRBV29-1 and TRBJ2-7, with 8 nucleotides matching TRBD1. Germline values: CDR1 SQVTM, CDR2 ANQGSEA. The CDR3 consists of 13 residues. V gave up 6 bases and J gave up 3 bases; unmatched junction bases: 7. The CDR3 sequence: CSVELGTGYEQYF. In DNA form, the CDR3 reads TGCAGCGTGGAATTGGGGACAGGCTACGAGCAGTACTTC.

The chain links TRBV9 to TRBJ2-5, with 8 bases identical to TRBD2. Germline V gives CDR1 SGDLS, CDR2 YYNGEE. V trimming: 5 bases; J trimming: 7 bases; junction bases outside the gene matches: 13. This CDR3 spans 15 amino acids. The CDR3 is CASRHGGGGPGTQYF. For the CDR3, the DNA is TGTGCCAGCAGGCACGGGGGGGGCGGCCCGGGGACCCAGTACTTC.

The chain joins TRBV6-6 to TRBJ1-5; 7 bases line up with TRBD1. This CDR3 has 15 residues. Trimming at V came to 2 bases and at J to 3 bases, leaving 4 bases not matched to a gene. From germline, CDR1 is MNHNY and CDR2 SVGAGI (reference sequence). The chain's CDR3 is CASSYPGQTNQPQHF. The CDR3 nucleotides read TGTGCCAGCAGTTACCCGGGACAGACCAATCAGCCCCAGCATTTT.

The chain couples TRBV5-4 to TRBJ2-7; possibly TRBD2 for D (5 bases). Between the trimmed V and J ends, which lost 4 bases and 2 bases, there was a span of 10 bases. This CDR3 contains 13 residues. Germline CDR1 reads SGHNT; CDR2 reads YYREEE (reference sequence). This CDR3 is CASSREDTYEQYF. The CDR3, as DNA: TGTGCCAGCAGCCGGGAAGATACCTACGAGCAGTACTTC. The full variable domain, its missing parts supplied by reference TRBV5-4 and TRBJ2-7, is ETGVTQSPTHLIKTRGQQVTLRCSSQSGHNTVSWYQQALGQGPQFIFQYYREEENGRGNFPPRFSGLQFPNYSSELNVNALELDDSALYLCASSREDTYEQYFGPGTRLTVT.

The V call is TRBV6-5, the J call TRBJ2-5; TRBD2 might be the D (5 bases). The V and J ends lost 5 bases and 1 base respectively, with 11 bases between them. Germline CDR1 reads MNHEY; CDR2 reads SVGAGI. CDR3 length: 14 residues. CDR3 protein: CASSPVGLQETQYF. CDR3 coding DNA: TGTGCCAGCAGTCCCGTCGGACTCCAAGAGACCCAGTACTTC.

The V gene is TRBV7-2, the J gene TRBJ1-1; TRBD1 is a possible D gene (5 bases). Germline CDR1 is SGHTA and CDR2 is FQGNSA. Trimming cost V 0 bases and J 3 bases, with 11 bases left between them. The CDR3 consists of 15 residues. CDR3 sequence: CASSLAVGTHTEAFF. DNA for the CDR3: TGTGCCAGCAGCTTAGCTGTGGGGACTCACACTGAAGCTTTCTTT.

The CDR3 DNA reads as TGCAGCGTTGAAAGGACAGGGGACACAGATACGCAGTATTTT. As protein: CSVERTGDTDTQYF. The chain uses TRBV29-1 and TRBJ2-3; the match to TRBD1 covers 9 bases. This CDR3 has 14 amino acids. The V and J ends lost 2 bases and 2 bases, in that order; junction bases with no gene match: 2. CDR1 is SQVTM, CDR2 ANQGSEA, per germline.

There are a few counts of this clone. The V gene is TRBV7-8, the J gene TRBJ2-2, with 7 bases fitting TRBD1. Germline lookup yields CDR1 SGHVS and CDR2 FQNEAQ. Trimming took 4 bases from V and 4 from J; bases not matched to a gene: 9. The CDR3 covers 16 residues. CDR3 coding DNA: TGTGCCAGCAGCTCGAAAGACAGGGTGGGCACCGGGGAGCTGTTTTTT. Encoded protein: CASSSKDRVGTGELFF.

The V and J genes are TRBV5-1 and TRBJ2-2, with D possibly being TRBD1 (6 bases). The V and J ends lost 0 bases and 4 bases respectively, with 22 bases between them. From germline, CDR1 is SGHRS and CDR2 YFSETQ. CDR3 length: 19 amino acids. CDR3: CASSLDSEYRAQGTGELFF. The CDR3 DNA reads TGCGCCAGCAGCTTGGATTCAGAGTACAGGGCTCAGGGCACCGGGGAGCTGTTTTTT.

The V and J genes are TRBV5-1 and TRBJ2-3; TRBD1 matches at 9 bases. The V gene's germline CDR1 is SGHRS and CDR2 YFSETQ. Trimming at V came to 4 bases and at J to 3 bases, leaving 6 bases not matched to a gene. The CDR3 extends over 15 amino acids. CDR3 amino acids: CASSSRQGETDTQYF. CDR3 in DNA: TGCGCCAGCAGCAGTAGACAGGGGGAAACAGATACGCAGTATTTT.

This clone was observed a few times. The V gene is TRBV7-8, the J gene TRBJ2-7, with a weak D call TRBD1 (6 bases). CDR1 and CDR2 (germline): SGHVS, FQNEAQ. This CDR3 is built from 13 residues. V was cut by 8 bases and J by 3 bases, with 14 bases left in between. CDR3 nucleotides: TGTGCCAGCTGTGAAAGGGGGTACTACGAGCAGTACTTC. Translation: CASCERGYYEQYF.

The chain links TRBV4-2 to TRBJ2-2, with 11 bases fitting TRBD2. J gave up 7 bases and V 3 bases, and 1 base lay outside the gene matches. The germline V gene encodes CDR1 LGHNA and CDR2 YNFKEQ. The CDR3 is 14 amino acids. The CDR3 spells CASSHGLAGGELFF. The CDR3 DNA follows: TGTGCCAGCAGCCACGGACTAGCGGGCGGGGAGCTGTTTTTT.

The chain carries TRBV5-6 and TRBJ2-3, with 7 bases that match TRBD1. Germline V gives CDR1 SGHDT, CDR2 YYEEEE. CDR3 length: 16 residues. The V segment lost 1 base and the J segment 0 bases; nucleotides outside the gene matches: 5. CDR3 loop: CASSLWDRRSTDTQYF. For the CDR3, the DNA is TGTGCCAGCAGCTTGTGGGACAGAAGGAGCACAGATACGCAGTATTTT. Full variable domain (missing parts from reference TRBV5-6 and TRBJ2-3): DAGVTQSPTHLIKTRGQQVTLRCSPKSGHDTVSWYQQALGQGPQFIFQYYEEEERQRGNFPDRFSGHQFPNYSSELNVNALLLGDSALYLCASSLWDRRSTDTQYFGPGTRLTVL.

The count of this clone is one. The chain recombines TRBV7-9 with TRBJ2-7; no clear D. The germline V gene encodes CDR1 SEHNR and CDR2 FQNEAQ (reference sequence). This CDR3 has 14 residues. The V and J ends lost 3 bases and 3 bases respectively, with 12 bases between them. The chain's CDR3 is CASSLVLDGYEQYF. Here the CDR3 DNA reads TGTGCCAGCAGCTTGGTCCTAGACGGCTACGAGCAGTACTTC.

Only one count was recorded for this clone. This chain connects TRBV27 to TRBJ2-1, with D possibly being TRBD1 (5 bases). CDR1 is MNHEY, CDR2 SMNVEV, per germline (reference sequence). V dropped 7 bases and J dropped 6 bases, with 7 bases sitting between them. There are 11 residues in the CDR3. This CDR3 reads CASIRGNEQFF. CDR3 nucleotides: TGTGCCAGCATTAGGGGCAATGAGCAGTTCTTC.

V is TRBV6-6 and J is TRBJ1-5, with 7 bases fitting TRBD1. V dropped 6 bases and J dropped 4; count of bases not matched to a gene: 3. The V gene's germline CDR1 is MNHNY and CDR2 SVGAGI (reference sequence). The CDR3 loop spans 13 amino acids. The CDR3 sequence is CASRAQGNQPQHF. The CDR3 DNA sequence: TGTGCCAGCAGAGCACAGGGGAATCAGCCCCAGCATTTT.

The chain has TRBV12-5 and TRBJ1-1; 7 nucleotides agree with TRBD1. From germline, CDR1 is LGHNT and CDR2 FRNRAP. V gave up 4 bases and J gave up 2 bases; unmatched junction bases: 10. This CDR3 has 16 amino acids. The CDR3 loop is CASGSPPQGLNTEAFF. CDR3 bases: TGTGCTAGTGGTTCGCCCCCACAGGGGTTAAACACTGAAGCTTTCTTT.

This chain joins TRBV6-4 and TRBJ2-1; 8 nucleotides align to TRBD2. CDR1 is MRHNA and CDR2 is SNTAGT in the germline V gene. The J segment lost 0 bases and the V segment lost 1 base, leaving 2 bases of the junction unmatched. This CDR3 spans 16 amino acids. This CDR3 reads CASSDLAGTSYNEQFF. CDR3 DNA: TGTGCCAGCAGTGACTTAGCGGGGACCTCCTACAATGAGCAGTTCTTC.

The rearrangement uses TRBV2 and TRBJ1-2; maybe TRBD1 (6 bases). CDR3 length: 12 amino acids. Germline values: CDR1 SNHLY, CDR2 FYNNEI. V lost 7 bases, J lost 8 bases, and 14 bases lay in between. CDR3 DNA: TGTGCCAGCATCTCGACAGGATGGGGCTACACCTTC. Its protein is CASISTGWGYTF.

CDR3 region: CASSTVPGQGNTEAFF. The CDR3 DNA follows: TGTGCCAGCAGCACAGTACCGGGACAGGGGAACACTGAAGCTTTCTTT. The chain has TRBV5-4 and TRBJ1-1, with TRBD1 identical over 9 bases. V trimming: 4 bases; J trimming: 1 base; junction bases outside the gene matches: 8. The germline V gene has CDR1 SGHNT and CDR2 YYREEE (reference sequence). The CDR3 length is 16 residues.

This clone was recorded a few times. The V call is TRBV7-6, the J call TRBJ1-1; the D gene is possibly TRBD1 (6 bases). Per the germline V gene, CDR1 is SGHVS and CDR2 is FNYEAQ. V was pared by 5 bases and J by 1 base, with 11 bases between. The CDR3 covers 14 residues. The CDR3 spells CASSERGGNTEAFF. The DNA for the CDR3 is TGTGCCAGCAGCGAGAGAGGGGGGAACACTGAAGCTTTCTTT.

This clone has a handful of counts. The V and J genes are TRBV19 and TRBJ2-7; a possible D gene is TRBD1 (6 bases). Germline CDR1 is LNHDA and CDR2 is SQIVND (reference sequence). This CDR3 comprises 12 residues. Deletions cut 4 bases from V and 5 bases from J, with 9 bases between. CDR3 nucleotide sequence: TGTGCCAGTAGTAAGACAGGAAACGAGCAGTACTTC. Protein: CASSKTGNEQYF. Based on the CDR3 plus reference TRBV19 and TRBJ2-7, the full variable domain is DGGITQSPKYLFRKEGQNVTLSCEQNLNHDAMYWYRQDPGQGLRLIYYSQIVNDFQKGDIAEGYSVSREKKESFPLTVTSAQKNPTAFYLCASSKTGNEQYFGPGTRLTVT.

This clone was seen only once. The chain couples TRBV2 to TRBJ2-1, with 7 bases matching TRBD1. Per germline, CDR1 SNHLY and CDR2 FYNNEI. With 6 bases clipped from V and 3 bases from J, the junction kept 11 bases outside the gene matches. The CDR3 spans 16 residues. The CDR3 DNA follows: TGTGCCAGCAGACCCGACAGGGCCCCTCTCTACAATGAGCAGTTCTTC. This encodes CASRPDRAPLYNEQFF.

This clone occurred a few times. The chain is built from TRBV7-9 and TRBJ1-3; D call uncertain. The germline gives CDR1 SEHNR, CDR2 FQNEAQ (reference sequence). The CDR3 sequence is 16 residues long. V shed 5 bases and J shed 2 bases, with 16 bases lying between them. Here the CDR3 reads CASSLYPGITGNTIYF. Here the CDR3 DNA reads TGTGCCAGCAGCCTCTATCCCGGGATAACTGGAAACACCATATATTTT.

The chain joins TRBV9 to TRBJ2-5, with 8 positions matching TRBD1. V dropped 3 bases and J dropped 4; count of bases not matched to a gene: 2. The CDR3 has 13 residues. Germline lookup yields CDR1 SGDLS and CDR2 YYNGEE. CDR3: CASSATGGETQYF. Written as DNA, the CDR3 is TGTGCCAGCAGCGCTACAGGGGGAGAGACCCAGTACTTC.